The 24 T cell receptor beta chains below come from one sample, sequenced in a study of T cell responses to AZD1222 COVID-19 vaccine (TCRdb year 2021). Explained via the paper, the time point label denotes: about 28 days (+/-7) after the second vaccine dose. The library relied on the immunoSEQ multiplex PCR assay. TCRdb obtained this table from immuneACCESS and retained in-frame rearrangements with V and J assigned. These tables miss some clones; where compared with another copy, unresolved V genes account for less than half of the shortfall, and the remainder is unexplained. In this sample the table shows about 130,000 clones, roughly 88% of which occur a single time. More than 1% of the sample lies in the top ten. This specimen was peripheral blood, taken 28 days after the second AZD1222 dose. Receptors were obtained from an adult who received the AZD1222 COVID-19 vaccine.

CDR3: CASSFPSLGELFF. In DNA form, the CDR3 reads TGTGCCAGCAGTTTCCCCAGTCTCGGGGAGCTGTTTTTT. The V and J genes are TRBV27 and TRBJ2-2; D unresolved. CDR1 and CDR2 (germline): MNHEY, SMNVEV (reference sequence). The CDR3 covers 13 residues. V lost 3 bases to trimming and J lost 7 bases, with 9 bases between them.

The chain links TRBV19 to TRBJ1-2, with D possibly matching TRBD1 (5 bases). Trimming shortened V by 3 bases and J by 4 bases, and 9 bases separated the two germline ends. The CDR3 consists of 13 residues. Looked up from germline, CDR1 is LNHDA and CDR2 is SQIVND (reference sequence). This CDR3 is CASSMQGTYGYTF. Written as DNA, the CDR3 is TGTGCCAGTAGTATGCAGGGTACCTATGGCTACACCTTC. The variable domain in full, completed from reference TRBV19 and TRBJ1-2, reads DGGITQSPKYLFRKEGQNVTLSCEQNLNHDAMYWYRQDPGQGLRLIYYSQIVNDFQKGDIAEGYSVSREKKESFPLTVTSAQKNPTAFYLCASSMQGTYGYTFGSGTRLTVV.

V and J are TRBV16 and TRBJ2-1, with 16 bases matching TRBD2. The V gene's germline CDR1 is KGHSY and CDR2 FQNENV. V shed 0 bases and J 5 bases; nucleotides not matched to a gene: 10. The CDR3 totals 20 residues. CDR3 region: CASSQSPGTSGRVGNNEQFF. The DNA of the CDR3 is TGTGCCAGCAGCCAATCTCCCGGGACTAGCGGGAGGGTGGGCAACAATGAGCAGTTCTTC.

CDR3 DNA sequence: TGTGCCAGCAGCCCTCAACAGGGTTCCGGGGAGCTGTTTTTT. It encodes CASSPQQGSGELFF. This sequence joins TRBV7-2 and TRBJ2-2, with D possibly TRBD1 on 6 matching bases. Per the germline V gene, CDR1 is SGHTA and CDR2 is FQGNSA. V shed 5 bases and J shed 6 bases, with 13 bases lying between them. The CDR3 length is 14 residues. Supplemented by reference TRBV7-2 and TRBJ2-2, the full variable domain reads GAGVSQSPSNKVTEKGKDVELRCDPISGHTALYWYRQSLGQGLEFLIYFQGNSAPDKSGLPSDRFSAERTGGSVSTLTIQRTQQEDSAVYLCASSPQQGSGELFFGEGSRLTVL.

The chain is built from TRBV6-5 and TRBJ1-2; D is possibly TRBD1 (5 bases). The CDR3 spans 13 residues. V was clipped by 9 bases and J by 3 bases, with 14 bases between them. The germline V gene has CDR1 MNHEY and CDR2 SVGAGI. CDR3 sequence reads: CASSRDGYYGYTF. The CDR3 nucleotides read TGTGCCAGTTCCCGGGACGGATACTATGGCTACACCTTC.

The CDR3 spells CASSLGADTYNEQFF. The CDR3 DNA sequence: TGTGCCAGCAGCTTAGGGGCGGATACCTACAATGAGCAGTTCTTC. The chain links TRBV7-8 to TRBJ2-1; D ambiguous. V was pared by 1 base and J by 2 bases, with 9 bases between. CDR1 and CDR2 from the germline V gene are SGHVS and FQNEAQ. This CDR3 region has 15 residues.

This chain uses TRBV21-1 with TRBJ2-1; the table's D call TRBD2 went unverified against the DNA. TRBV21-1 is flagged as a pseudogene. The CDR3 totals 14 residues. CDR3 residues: CASSKESGTNEQFF. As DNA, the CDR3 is TGTGCCAGCAGCAAAGAGAGCGGGACCAATGAGCAGTTCTTC.

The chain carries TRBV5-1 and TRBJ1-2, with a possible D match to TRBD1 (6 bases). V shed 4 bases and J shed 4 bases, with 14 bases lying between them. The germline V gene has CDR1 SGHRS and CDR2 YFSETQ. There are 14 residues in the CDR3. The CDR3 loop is CASSGIDRSYGYTF. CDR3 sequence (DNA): TGCGCCAGCAGCGGAATCGACAGGAGCTATGGCTACACCTTC.

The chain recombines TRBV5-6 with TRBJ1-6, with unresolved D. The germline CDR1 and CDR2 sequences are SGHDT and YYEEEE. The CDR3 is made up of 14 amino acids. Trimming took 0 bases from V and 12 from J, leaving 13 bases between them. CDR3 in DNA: TGTGCCAGCAGCTTGGAGGGAACACGGGGACCCCTCCACTTT. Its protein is CASSLEGTRGPLHF.

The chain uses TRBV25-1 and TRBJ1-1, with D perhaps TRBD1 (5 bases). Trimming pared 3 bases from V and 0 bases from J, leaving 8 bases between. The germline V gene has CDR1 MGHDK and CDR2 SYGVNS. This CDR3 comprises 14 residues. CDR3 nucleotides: TGTGCCAGCAGTGACCCAGGGCTGAACACTGAAGCTTTCTTT. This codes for CASSDPGLNTEAFF.

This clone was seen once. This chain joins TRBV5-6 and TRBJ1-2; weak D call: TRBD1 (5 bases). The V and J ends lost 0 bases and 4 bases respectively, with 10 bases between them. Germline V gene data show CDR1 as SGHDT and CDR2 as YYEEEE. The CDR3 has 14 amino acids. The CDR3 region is CASSLDAGSYGYTF. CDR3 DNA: TGTGCCAGCAGCTTGGACGCAGGGAGCTATGGCTACACCTTC.

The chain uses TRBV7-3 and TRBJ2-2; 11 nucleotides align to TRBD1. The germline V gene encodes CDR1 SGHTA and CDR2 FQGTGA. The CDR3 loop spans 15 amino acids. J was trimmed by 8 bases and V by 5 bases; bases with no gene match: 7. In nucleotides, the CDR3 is TGTGCCAGCAGCCCGGACAGGGGGCGGGATGGGGAGCTGTTTTTT. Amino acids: CASSPDRGRDGELFF. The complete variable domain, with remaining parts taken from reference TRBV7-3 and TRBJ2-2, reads GAGVSQTPSNKVTEKGKYVELRCDPISGHTALYWYRQSLGQGPEFLIYFQGTGAADDSGLPNDRFFAVRPEGSVSTLKIQRTERGDSAVYLCASSPDRGRDGELFFGEGSRLTVL.

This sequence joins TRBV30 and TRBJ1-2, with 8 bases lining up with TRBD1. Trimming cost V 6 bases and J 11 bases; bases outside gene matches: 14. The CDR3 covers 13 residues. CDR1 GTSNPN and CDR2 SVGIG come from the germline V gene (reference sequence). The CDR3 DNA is TGTGCCTGTTCAGGGGGCGAAACTCTTCGGTACACCTTC. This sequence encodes CACSGGETLRYTF.

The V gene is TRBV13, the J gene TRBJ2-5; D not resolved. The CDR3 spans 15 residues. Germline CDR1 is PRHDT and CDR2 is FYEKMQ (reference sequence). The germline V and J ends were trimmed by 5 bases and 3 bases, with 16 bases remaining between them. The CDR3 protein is CASSVRLNPKETQYF. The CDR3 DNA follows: TGTGCCAGCAGCGTACGGCTTAACCCTAAAGAGACCCAGTACTTC.

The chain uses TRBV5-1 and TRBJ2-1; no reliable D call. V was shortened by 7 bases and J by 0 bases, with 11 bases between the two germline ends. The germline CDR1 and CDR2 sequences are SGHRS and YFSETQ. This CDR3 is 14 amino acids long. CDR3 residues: CASSIEDSYNEQFF. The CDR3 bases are TGCGCCAGCTCTATCGAAGACTCCTACAATGAGCAGTTCTTC. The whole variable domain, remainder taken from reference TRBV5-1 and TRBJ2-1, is KAGVTQTPRYLIKTRGQQVTLSCSPISGHRSVSWYQQTPGQGLQFLFEYFSETQRNKGNFPGRFSGRQFSNSRSEMNVSTLELGDSALYLCASSIEDSYNEQFFGPGTRLTVL.

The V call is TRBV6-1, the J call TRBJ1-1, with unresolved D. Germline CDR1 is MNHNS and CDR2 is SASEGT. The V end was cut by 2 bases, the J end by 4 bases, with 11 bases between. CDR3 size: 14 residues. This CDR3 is CASSENKAFTEAFF. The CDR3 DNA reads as TGTGCCAGCAGTGAAAATAAGGCTTTCACTGAAGCTTTCTTT.

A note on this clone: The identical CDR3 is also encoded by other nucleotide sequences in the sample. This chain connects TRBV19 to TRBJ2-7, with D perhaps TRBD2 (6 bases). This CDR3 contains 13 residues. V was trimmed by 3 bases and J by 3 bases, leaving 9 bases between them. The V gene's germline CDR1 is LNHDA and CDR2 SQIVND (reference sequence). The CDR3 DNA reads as TGTGCCAGTAGTATCGGTAGCGGCTACGAGCAGTACTTC. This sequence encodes CASSIGSGYEQYF.

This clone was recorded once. The CDR3 coding sequence is TGCGCCAGCAGCTTGGCGAACGGAGCGGGGGAAAAACTGTTTTTT. Translated: CASSLANGAGEKLFF. The rearrangement links TRBV5-1 to TRBJ1-4, with D unclear. The CDR3 is made up of 15 amino acids. Germline V gives CDR1 SGHRS, CDR2 YFSETQ. Trimming removed 0 bases at V and 8 bases at J, with 14 bases between. Supplemented by reference TRBV5-1 and TRBJ1-4, the full variable domain reads KAGVTQTPRYLIKTRGQQVTLSCSPISGHRSVSWYQQTPGQGLQFLFEYFSETQRNKGNFPGRFSGRQFSNSRSEMNVSTLELGDSALYLCASSLANGAGEKLFFGSGTQLSVL.

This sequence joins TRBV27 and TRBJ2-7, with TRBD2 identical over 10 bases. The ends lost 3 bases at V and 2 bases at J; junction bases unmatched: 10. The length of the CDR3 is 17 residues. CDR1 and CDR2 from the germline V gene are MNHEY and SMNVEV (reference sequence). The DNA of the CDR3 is TGTGCCAGCAGTTTGATAGAACTAGCGGGACGAACCTACGAGCAGTACTTC. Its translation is CASSLIELAGRTYEQYF.

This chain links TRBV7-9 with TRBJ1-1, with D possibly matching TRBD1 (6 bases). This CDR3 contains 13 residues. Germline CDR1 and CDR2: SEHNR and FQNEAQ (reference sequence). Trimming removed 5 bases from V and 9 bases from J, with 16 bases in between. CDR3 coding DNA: TGTGCCAGCAGCCCCTTGACAGGCCCAAAAGCTTTCTTT. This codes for CASSPLTGPKAFF.

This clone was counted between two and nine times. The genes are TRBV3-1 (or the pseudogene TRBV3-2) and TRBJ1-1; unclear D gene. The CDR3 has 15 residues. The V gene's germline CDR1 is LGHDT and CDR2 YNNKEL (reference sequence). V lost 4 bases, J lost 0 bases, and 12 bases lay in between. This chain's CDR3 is CASSPDISMNTEAFF. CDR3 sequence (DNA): TGTGCCAGCAGCCCCGACATCTCCATGAACACTGAAGCTTTCTTT.

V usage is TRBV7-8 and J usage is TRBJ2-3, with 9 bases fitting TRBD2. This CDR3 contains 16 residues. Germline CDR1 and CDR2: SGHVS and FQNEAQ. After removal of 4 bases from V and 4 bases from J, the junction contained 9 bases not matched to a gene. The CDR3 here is CASSSLDSGSSDTQYF. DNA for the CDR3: TGTGCCAGCAGCTCTTTAGATAGCGGGAGTTCAGATACGCAGTATTTT.

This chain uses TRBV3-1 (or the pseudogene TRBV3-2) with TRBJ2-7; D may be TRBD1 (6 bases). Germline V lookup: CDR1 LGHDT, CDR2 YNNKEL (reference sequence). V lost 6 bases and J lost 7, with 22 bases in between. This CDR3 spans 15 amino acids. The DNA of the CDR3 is TGTGCCAGCAGTCGACTGGGACACGGGAAGGATGAGCAGTACTTC. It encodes CASSRLGHGKDEQYF.

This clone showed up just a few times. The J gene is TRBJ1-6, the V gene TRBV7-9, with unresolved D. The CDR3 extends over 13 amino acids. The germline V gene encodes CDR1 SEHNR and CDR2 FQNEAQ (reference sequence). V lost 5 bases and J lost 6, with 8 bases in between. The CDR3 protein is CASSTTSNSPLHF. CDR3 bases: TGTGCCAGCAGCACGACGTCTAATTCACCCCTCCACTTT.